The present entry profiles one T cell receptor (beta chain) with its context. The target antigen is unknown. The trim removed 0 bases at V and 3 bases at J, leaving 2 bases unmatched. The CDR3 runs 15 residues. CDR1 and CDR2 from the germline V gene are SQVTM and ANQGSEA. The protocol was immunoSEQ multiplex PCR, while the TCRdb copy is restricted to in-frame clones and leaves out a portion. The table has roughly 100,000 clones, about 92% seen once. The data are from a study of siplizumab effects on memory and regulatory T cells. Findings and caveats of the study: With siplizumab, mappable alloreactive CD4+ clones averaged around 65% Treg-derived, versus roughly 25% in controls. Memory cells that were CD4+ and unstimulated gave rise to alloreactive sequences, which siplizumab significantly reduced. It was not possible to assign a naive or memory phenotype to roughly 80-96% of proliferating CD4+ or CD8+ clones.

The rearrangement links TRBV29-1 to TRBJ2-2, with 9 bases matching TRBD2. The material sequenced was CD4+ T cells sorted from blood. This receptor was taken from a human donor in good health. The CDR3, as DNA: TGCAGCGTTGAAGAGCGGGAGGGCCACACCGGGGAGCTGTTTTTT. Its translation: CSVEEREGHTGELFF.